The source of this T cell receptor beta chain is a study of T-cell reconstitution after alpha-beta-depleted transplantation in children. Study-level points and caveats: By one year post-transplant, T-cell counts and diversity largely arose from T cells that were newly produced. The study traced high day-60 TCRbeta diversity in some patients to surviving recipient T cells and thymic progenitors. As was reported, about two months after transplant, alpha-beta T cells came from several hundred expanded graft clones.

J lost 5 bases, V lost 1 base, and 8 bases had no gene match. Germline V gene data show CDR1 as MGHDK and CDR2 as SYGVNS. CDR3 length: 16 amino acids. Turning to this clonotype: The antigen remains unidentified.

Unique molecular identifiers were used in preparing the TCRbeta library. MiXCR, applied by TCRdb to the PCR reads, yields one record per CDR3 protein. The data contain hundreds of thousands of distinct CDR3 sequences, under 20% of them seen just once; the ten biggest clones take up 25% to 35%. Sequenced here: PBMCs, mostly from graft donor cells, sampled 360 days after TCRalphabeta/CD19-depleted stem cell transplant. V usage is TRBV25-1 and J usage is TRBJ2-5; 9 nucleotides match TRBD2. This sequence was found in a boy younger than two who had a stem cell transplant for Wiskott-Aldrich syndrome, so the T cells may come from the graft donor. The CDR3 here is CASSEWRVAGEETQYF. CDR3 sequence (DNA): TGTGCCAGCAGTGAATGGCGGGTAGCGGGAGAGGAGACCCAGTACTTC.